This T cell receptor (beta chain) was identified during a study of T cell responses to AZD1222 COVID-19 vaccine. Worth noting for this clone: No antigen is known for it.

Overall study findings and caveats: Seropositive at baseline were only a handful of AZD1222 recipients. Researchers took repertoire samples only after the peak T cell response had come.

Per the germline V gene, CDR1 is LGHDT and CDR2 is YNNKEL (reference sequence). Trimming cost V 5 bases and J 7 bases; bases outside gene matches: 12. The CDR3 sequence is 16 residues long. Sequencing was performed with immunoSEQ multiplex PCR; in TCRdb, only in-frame clones are kept and a portion is missing. The table lists some 160,000 clones, around 94% of them singletons. This TCR was recovered from an adult in good health. Source: peripheral blood, taken on day 0 of AZD1222 vaccination. V usage is TRBV3-1 (or the pseudogene TRBV3-2) and J usage is TRBJ2-2; 8 bases agree with TRBD2. The CDR3 loop reads CASSSLGEAGVGELFF. The CDR3 DNA sequence: TGTGCCAGCAGCTCACTCGGTGAAGCGGGGGTCGGGGAGCTGTTTTTT.